These 32 T cell receptor beta chains were sequenced from one sample in a study of blood T cells in healthy people across ages. Primers used in a second PCR of roughly 6 to 12 cycles were a sample-barcoded 5' primer and a J-beta primer mix. TCRdb re-called the 5' RACE reads through MiXCR, storing one row per CDR3 protein. The repertoire holds 550,000 to 650,000 distinct CDR3 sequences, about 28% seen once, with 15% to 17% in the top ten. The sequenced sample was blood. The receptors stem from a woman older than 75 in good health.

This clonotype was observed many times. The chain uses TRBV10-3 and TRBJ1-6; D remains unclear. The germline CDR1 and CDR2 sequences are ENHRY and SYGVKD. Trimming cost V 10 bases and J 7 bases, with 11 bases left between them. The CDR3 length is 12 residues. CDR3 loop: CATGSGNSPLHF. The CDR3 DNA is TGTGCCACCGGGTCTGGGAATTCACCCCTCCACTTT.

Comments on this clonotype: A single base separates this from a much larger clone, so it may be a read error. The rearrangement joins TRBV13 to TRBJ2-7; weak D call: TRBD2 (5 bases). The V end lost 3 bases, the J end lost 7 bases, and 16 bases lay between the germline ends. The CDR3 contains 14 residues. CDR1 PRHDT and CDR2 FYEKMQ come from the germline V gene (reference sequence). The CDR3 sequence is CASSLYVRANEQYF. CDR3 sequence (DNA): TGTGCCAGCAGCTTGTACGTGAGGGCCAATGAGCAGTACTTC.

This clonotype occurred many times. The V gene is TRBV2, the J gene TRBJ2-3; 10 bases match TRBD1. The CDR3 runs 15 residues. Trimming cost V 6 bases and J 6 bases; bases outside gene matches: 9. Germline CDR1 is SNHLY and CDR2 is FYNNEI. CDR3 nucleotides: TGTGCCAGCAGCCTCAATCCGGGACAGGGGGATACGCAGTATTTT. Its protein product is CASSLNPGQGDTQYF.

This clonotype was found a few times. The chain carries TRBV5-1 and TRBJ2-7; 9 bases are shared with TRBD2. Trimming cost V 4 bases and J 7 bases; bases outside gene matches: 12. The CDR3 loop spans 15 amino acids. Germline CDR1 is SGHRS and CDR2 is YFSETQ. The CDR3 region has the DNA TGCGCCAGCAGCCGCGGGGGGGAAGGTATTAGTGAGCAGTACTTC. This encodes CASSRGGEGISEQYF.

This clonotype was counted many times. The chain carries TRBV2 and TRBJ1-2, with D unclear. This CDR3 has 12 amino acids. V was shortened by 4 bases and J by 3 bases, with 6 bases between the two germline ends. CDR1 SNHLY and CDR2 FYNNEI come from the germline V gene. The CDR3 nucleotides read TGTGCCAGCAGTGGCGGCGACTATGGCTACACCTTC. It yields the protein CASSGGDYGYTF.

This clonotype was recorded at least ten times. V usage is TRBV7-9 and J usage is TRBJ2-3; D not certain. The CDR3 spans 14 residues. Trimming removed 6 bases at V and 4 bases at J, with 14 bases between. Germline assignment: CDR1 SEHNR and CDR2 FQNEAQ (reference sequence). The CDR3 region is CASRDEFGPDTQYF. The CDR3 bases are TGTGCCAGCAGGGACGAATTTGGCCCAGATACGCAGTATTTT.

This clonotype was observed many times. The chain joins TRBV5-1 to TRBJ2-1; D possibly matches TRBD1 or TRBD2 (5 bases each). The CDR3 runs 13 residues. Deletions cut 2 bases from V and 6 bases from J, with 9 bases between. CDR1 is SGHRS and CDR2 is YFSETQ in the germline V gene. CDR3 sequence: CASSFAGTNEQFF. The CDR3 coding sequence is TGCGCCAGCAGCTTCGCCGGGACCAATGAGCAGTTCTTC. Together with reference TRBV5-1 and TRBJ2-1, the CDR3 gives the full variable domain: KAGVTQTPRYLIKTRGQQVTLSCSPISGHRSVSWYQQTPGQGLQFLFEYFSETQRNKGNFPGRFSGRQFSNSRSEMNVSTLELGDSALYLCASSFAGTNEQFFGPGTRLTVL.

The table lists this clonotype with many counts. CDR3 bases: TGTGCCAGCAGTTTCGACCCGAGGGGCTATGGCTACACCTTC. Residues: CASSFDPRGYGYTF. V usage is TRBV27 and J usage is TRBJ1-2, with TRBD1 as a possible D gene (5 bases). The length of the CDR3 is 14 residues. V shed 3 bases and J shed 4 bases, with 12 bases lying between them. Per germline, CDR1 MNHEY and CDR2 SMNVEV (reference sequence).

Of note for this clonotype: A read error may be the cause here, since a much bigger clone is one base away. The rearrangement links TRBV30 to TRBJ2-1; TRBD2 aligns across 12 bases. The CDR3 runs to 16 residues. Germline V gives CDR1 GTSNPN, CDR2 SVGIG (reference sequence). J lost 13 bases, V lost 0 bases, and 13 bases had no gene match. Here the CDR3 DNA reads TGTGCCTGGAGTGTAGCTAGCGGGGGGGCCCCGGAGACCCAGTTCTTC. Residues: CAWSVASGGAPETQFF.

In regard to this clonotype: One end of the junction fails to match germline, which may point to a read error. The V call is TRBV6-5, the J call TRBJ2-5; a possible D gene is TRBD2 (6 bases). The CDR3 runs to 13 residues. The V gene's germline CDR1 is MNHEY and CDR2 SVGAGI. The CDR3 nucleotides read TGTGCCGGCAGTTTTAGCGGACAAGAGACCCAGTACTTC. Encoded protein: CAGSFSGQETQYF.

This clonotype was counted many times. The chain is built from TRBV28 and TRBJ2-7; a weak D match, TRBD2 (5 bases). The CDR3 runs 12 residues. Germline V gene lookup returns CDR1 MDHEN and CDR2 SYDVKM. Trimming removed 5 bases from V and 6 bases from J, with 11 bases in between. This CDR3 reads CASSPGVGEQYF. The CDR3 nucleotides read TGTGCCAGCAGTCCCGGGGTGGGCGAGCAGTACTTC.

The J gene is TRBJ2-5, the V gene TRBV7-2, with 7 bases identical to TRBD1. The ends lost 3 bases at V and 11 bases at J; junction bases unmatched: 12. Germline V gene lookup returns CDR1 SGHTA and CDR2 FQGNSA. This CDR3 is built from 14 residues. This CDR3 is CASSFAQGQTEQYF. DNA for the CDR3: TGTGCCAGCAGCTTCGCCCAGGGACAGACAGAGCAGTACTTC.

Regarding this clonotype: Being one base from a much bigger clone, this may be a read error. The rearrangement uses TRBV27 and TRBJ2-7; 7 bases map to TRBD1. Germline V gives CDR1 MNHEY, CDR2 SMNVEV (reference sequence). CDR3 size: 16 residues. Trimming removed 5 bases from V and 7 bases from J; junction bases left unmatched: 17. The CDR3 nucleotides are TGTGCCAGCAGTGTAGCCGGGACAGCGTCCTACAATGAGCAGTACTTC. The encoded protein is CASSVAGTASYNEQYF.

V usage is TRBV11-2 and J usage is TRBJ1-1; D might be TRBD1 (6 bases). CDR1 SGHAT and CDR2 FQNNGV come from the germline V gene. This CDR3 is 15 amino acids long. Trimming removed 5 bases from V and 4 bases from J, with 17 bases in between. CDR3 region: CASSPRQVGGTEAFF. Here the CDR3 DNA reads TGTGCCAGCAGCCCAAGACAGGTTGGCGGCACTGAAGCTTTCTTT.

Note on this clonotype: The conserved final phenylalanine or tryptophan is absent from the CDR3, which likely points to a read error. The rearrangement uses TRBV7-9 and TRBJ2-6, with a possible D match to TRBD2 (6 bases). Germline CDR1 reads SEHNR; CDR2 reads FQNEAQ (reference sequence). CDR3 length: 16 amino acids. V was shortened by 7 bases and J by 3 bases, with 16 bases between the two germline ends. CDR3 amino acids: CASTKGGGFGANVLTL. The CDR3 region has the DNA TGTGCCAGCACCAAGGGAGGAGGGTTTGGGGCCAACGTCCTGACTTTA.

The table lists this clonotype with many counts. The genes are TRBV7-9 and TRBJ1-5; D ambiguous. V was clipped by 4 bases and J by 7 bases, with 17 bases between them. Germline assignment: CDR1 SEHNR and CDR2 FQNEAQ (reference sequence). This CDR3 contains 15 residues. The CDR3, as DNA: TGTGCCAGCAGCTCCGAGGGCAGTTCGGCCCAGCCCCAGCATTTT. This gives the protein CASSSEGSSAQPQHF.

V usage is TRBV28 and J usage is TRBJ1-5; 7 bases are shared with TRBD1. V shed 5 bases, J shed 0 bases, and the junction held 7 bases outside the gene matches. This CDR3 has 16 residues. The germline CDR1 and CDR2 sequences are MDHEN and SYDVKM. CDR3 amino acids: CASSPGTASSNQPQHF. Here the CDR3 DNA reads TGTGCCAGCAGTCCCGGGACAGCCTCTAGCAATCAGCCCCAGCATTTT.

The V gene is TRBV28, the J gene TRBJ1-2; weak D call: TRBD1 (6 bases). The CDR3 contains 14 residues. Germline assignment: CDR1 MDHEN and CDR2 SYDVKM. The V gene lost 6 bases and the J gene lost 5 bases, with 16 bases spanning the gap. The CDR3 bases are TGTGCCAGCAGACTGACAGGTGGGCGTTATGGCTACACCTTC. Protein product: CASRLTGGRYGYTF.

On this clonotype itself: A much larger clone differs from this one at a single base, so this may be a read error. The chain has TRBV20-1 and TRBJ1-2; maybe TRBD1 (5 bases). Germline CDR1 is DFQATT and CDR2 is SNEGSKA (reference sequence). This CDR3 contains 12 residues. Trimming took 3 bases from V and 8 from J, leaving 13 bases between them. In nucleotides, the CDR3 is TGCAGTGCTAGTTCCCTCAGGGAAGGCTACACCTTC. Translated: CSASSLREGYTF.

This clonotype has at least ten counts. The J gene is TRBJ2-5, the V gene TRBV10-3; no clear D. Per the germline V gene, CDR1 is ENHRY and CDR2 is SYGVKD. The CDR3 contains 13 residues. Trimming removed 4 bases at V and 4 bases at J, with 10 bases between. This CDR3 reads CAISAGAGETQYF. In DNA, the CDR3 is TGTGCCATCAGTGCGGGCGCTGGAGAGACCCAGTACTTC.

At least ten counts were recorded for this clonotype. The chain joins TRBV13 to TRBJ2-1; D may be TRBD1 or TRBD2 (5 bases each). The CDR3 totals 14 residues. CDR1 and CDR2 from the germline V gene are PRHDT and FYEKMQ (reference sequence). Trimming removed 5 bases at V and 3 bases at J, with 11 bases between. The CDR3 region is CASSPRDRYNEQFF. CDR3 in DNA: TGTGCCAGCAGCCCACGGGACCGCTACAATGAGCAGTTCTTC.

This clonotype was seen ten or more times. CDR3 in DNA: TGTGCCAGCAGTTACCCAGGACAGTCCGGGGGTTCACCCCTCCACTTT. This translates into CASSYPGQSGGSPLHF. The V and J genes are TRBV6-6 and TRBJ1-6, with a weak D call TRBD1 (6 bases). There are 16 residues in the CDR3. Germline CDR1 MNHNY, CDR2 SVGAGI (reference sequence). Trimming took off 2 bases at V and 9 bases at J, with 17 bases between the two ends.

The CDR3 nucleotides read TGTGCCAGTAGTTCAGTGGGACACGGGAGAGGTTCACCCCTCCACTTT. This translates into CASSSVGHGRGSPLHF. This chain uses TRBV19 with TRBJ1-6, with D possibly being TRBD1 (6 bases). The CDR3 extends over 16 amino acids. Germline V gene sequence: CDR1 LNHDA, CDR2 SQIVND (reference sequence). Trimming removed 5 bases from V and 9 bases from J, with 20 bases in between.

This chain connects TRBV2 to TRBJ2-3, with D maybe TRBD1 (6 bases). V shed 2 bases and J shed 1 base, with 16 bases lying between them. CDR1 and CDR2 (germline): SNHLY, FYNNEI. CDR3 length equals 17 residues. CDR3 sequence (DNA): TGTGCCAGCAGTGAATCCTGGGGGCAATTTGGCACAGATACGCAGTATTTT. Translation: CASSESWGQFGTDTQYF.

V usage is TRBV7-9 and J usage is TRBJ2-1; D gene uncertain. This CDR3 has 15 amino acids. From germline, CDR1 is SEHNR and CDR2 FQNEAQ (reference sequence). V was shortened by 5 bases and J by 3 bases, with 14 bases between the two germline ends. As DNA, the CDR3 is TGTGCCAGCAGCCAAAGTGAGCTCCTCTACAATGAGCAGTTCTTC. The encoded protein is CASSQSELLYNEQFF.

This clonotype was seen at least ten times. The chain joins TRBV29-1 to TRBJ1-5; D remains ambiguous. The length of the CDR3 is 13 residues. Between the trimmed V and J ends, which lost 5 bases and 1 base, there was a span of 9 bases. The germline V gene encodes CDR1 SQVTM and CDR2 ANQGSEA. DNA for the CDR3: TGCAGCGTTCGAGTCGGGAGCAATCAGCCCCAGCATTTT. It yields the protein CSVRVGSNQPQHF.

The rearrangement links TRBV29-1 to TRBJ2-5, with 9 nucleotides matching TRBD1. J lost 0 bases, V lost 5 bases, and 1 base had no gene match. This CDR3 comprises 13 residues. Germline V gives CDR1 SQVTM, CDR2 ANQGSEA. The CDR3 DNA follows: TGCAGCGTTAGACAGGGGGACCAAGAGACCCAGTACTTC. It yields the protein CSVRQGDQETQYF.

This clonotype was seen many times. The chain is built from TRBV4-1 and TRBJ2-3, with 7 bases lining up with TRBD1. Germline-derived CDR1 and CDR2 are MGHRA and YSYEKL. The CDR3 covers 20 residues. Trimming at V came to 0 bases and at J to 2 bases, leaving 17 bases not matched to a gene. This chain's CDR3 is CASSQDTGVGGRTTTDTQYF. Here the CDR3 DNA reads TGCGCCAGCAGCCAAGACACCGGCGTAGGGGGCCGGACCACCACAGATACGCAGTATTTT.

In its sample, this clonotype was seen many times. The rearrangement uses TRBV6-6 and TRBJ1-4; D is unclear. CDR1 MNHNY and CDR2 SVGAGI come from the germline V gene (reference sequence). The length of the CDR3 is 16 residues. Trimming stripped 0 bases from V and 4 bases from J, with 12 bases between. CDR3 protein: CASSYSSGSFNEKLFF. The DNA for the CDR3 is TGTGCCAGCAGTTACTCGTCCGGGAGTTTTAATGAAAAACTGTTTTTT.

The sample holds many counts of this clonotype. This sequence joins TRBV12-3 or TRBV12-4 and TRBJ2-3, with D possibly TRBD2 on 6 matching bases. CDR3 size: 14 residues. Trimming stripped 5 bases from V and 0 bases from J, with 9 bases between. CDR3: CASSQLASTDTQYF. CDR3 DNA: TGTGCCAGCAGTCAACTAGCTAGCACAGATACGCAGTATTTT.

This clonotype showed up just a few times. A much larger clone lies one base from this, so it may be a read error. This rearrangement joins TRBV4-1 to TRBJ2-1, with D perhaps assigned TRBD1 or TRBD2 (6 bases each). CDR1 and CDR2 (germline): MGHRA, YSYEKL. The CDR3 contains 17 residues. With 1 base removed from V and 6 bases from J, the gap between germline ends came to 19 bases. The CDR3 protein is CASSQAGSRGLSNEQFF. The CDR3 nucleotides read TGCGCCAGCAGCCAAGCGGGAAGCAGGGGACTTTCCAATGAGCAGTTCTTC.

The sample holds a few counts of this clonotype. This chain connects TRBV5-5 to TRBJ2-1; D ambiguous. CDR1 is SGHKS and CDR2 is YYEKEE in the germline V gene (reference sequence). V gave up 0 bases and J gave up 7 bases, with 17 bases separating them. CDR3 length: 16 amino acids. CDR3 DNA: TGTGCCAGCAGCTTGGTGCAGCCTCCCCTAGGGAATGAGCAGTTCTTC. The encoded protein is CASSLVQPPLGNEQFF.